Listed below are T cell receptor beta chains from one sample, sequenced in a study of blood T cell repertoires in COVID-19. The protocol was immunoSEQ multiplex PCR, while the TCRdb copy is restricted to in-frame clones and leaves out a portion. The sample includes 200,000 to 250,000 clones, 70% to 90% of them seen just once. The sample comprised peripheral blood. These receptors were obtained from a man aged 18 to 30 with active or convalescent COVID-19. CDR3s include the opening cysteine and the closing phenylalanine or tryptophan. A D gene is named only where the DNA matches it firmly. Clone size appears in some rows only: once, few, many, or a class for an expanded clone.

v_call	clone_size	d_call	cdr3_length	j_call	cdr3_nt	cdr3_aa
TRBV9	NA	TRBD2	17	TRBJ2-1	TGTGCCAGCAGCGCCGGGACTAGCGGTCTCTCCTACAATGAGCAGTTCTTC	CASSAGTSGLSYNEQFF
TRBV29-1	once	NA	13	TRBJ1-6	TGCAGCGTTGCAAGGGGGACGAATTCACCCCTCCACTTT	CSVARGTNSPLHF
TRBV7-9	NA	NA	14	TRBJ2-1	TGTGCCGGTGAAGCCGGACAGGAGGGGAATGAGCAGTTCTTC	CAGEAGQEGNEQFF
TRBV2	NA	TRBD1	16	TRBJ1-1	TGTGCCAGCAGTTCGGGACCGGGACAGGGGGACGTGGGAGCTTTCTTT	CASSSGPGQGDVGAFF
TRBV5-4	NA	NA	15	TRBJ2-7	TGTGCCAGCAGCTTTCGGACAGGAGGGTCCTACGAGCAGTACTTC	CASSFRTGGSYEQYF
TRBV5-4	NA	NA	16	TRBJ1-2	TGTGCCAGCAGCTTGGACACGAAGTATGCTAACTATGGCTACACCTTC	CASSLDTKYANYGYTF
TRBV14	NA	TRBD1	13	TRBJ1-2	TGTGCCAGCAGTCGACAGGGGGGCTCTGGCTACACCTTC	CASSRQGGSGYTF
TRBV5-1	NA	TRBD1	13	TRBJ1-2	TGCGCCAGCAGTTCGACAGGGCCCGATGGCTACACCTTC	CASSSTGPDGYTF
TRBV11-2	few	TRBD2	16	TRBJ2-7	TGTGCCAGCAGCTTAGACGGCGGGGGGACCCCCTACGAGCAGTACTTC	CASSLDGGGTPYEQYF
TRBV14	NA	NA	13	TRBJ2-7	TGTGCCAGCAGCCGTCCGCTAGCAGGCGAGCAGTACTTC	CASSRPLAGEQYF
TRBV27	NA	TRBD2	16	TRBJ2-5	TGTGCCAGCAGTAAGGGACTAGCGGGAGGAGGTGAGACCCAGTACTTC	CASSKGLAGGGETQYF
TRBV23-1	NA	NA	16	TRBJ2-1	TGCGCCAGCAGATGGAGTTGTGGGAGCTCCTACAATGAGCAGTTCTTC	CASRWSCGSSYNEQFF
TRBV9	NA	NA	16	TRBJ2-3	TGTGCCAGCAGCGTAGTAGTCGGGGGTACTACAGATACGCAGTATTTT	CASSVVVGGTTDTQYF
TRBV11-3	NA	TRBD1	20	TRBJ1-6	TGTGCCAGCAGCTTAGTCCCCGGGACAGGGAAGTACTGGGATAATTCACCCCTCCACTTT	CASSLVPGTGKYWDNSPLHF
TRBV19	NA	NA	15	TRBJ1-2	TGTGCCAGTAGTATGGCGATAGGGGCTAACTATGGCTACACCTTC	CASSMAIGANYGYTF
TRBV6-5	NA	NA	16	TRBJ1-1	TGTGCCAGCAGTTACCGGGTTGGGGCAGGGAACACTGAAGCTTTCTTT	CASSYRVGAGNTEAFF
TRBV24-1	NA	NA	12	TRBJ2-3	TGTGCCACAGGAGGGGTCCAGGGTACGCAGTATTTT	CATGGVQGTQYF
TRBV6-5	NA	TRBD2	15	TRBJ2-7	TGTGCCAGCAGGGATAGGACTAGCGGGGACTACGAGCAGTACTTC	CASRDRTSGDYEQYF
TRBV4-3	NA	TRBD2	16	TRBJ2-1	TGCGCCAGCAGCCAACAACCGGGACTAGCGGGGAATGAGCAGTTCTTC	CASSQQPGLAGNEQFF
TRBV15	once	TRBD1	16	TRBJ1-4	TGTGCCACCAGCAGAGTTAGACAGGGGGCGGGTGAAAAACTGTTTTTT	CATSRVRQGAGEKLFF
TRBV27	NA	TRBD2	15	TRBJ2-1	TGTGCCAGCAGTTTAGGCGGGGGGGCTTATAATGAGCAGTTCTTC	CASSLGGGAYNEQFF
TRBV19	NA	TRBD2	14	TRBJ2-3	TGTGCCAGTAGGTTGAGCGGGGGCACAGATACGCAGTATTTT	CASRLSGGTDTQYF
TRBV7-2	NA	NA	14	TRBJ1-2	TGTGCCAGCAGCTTAGATGGAGCTAACTATGGCTACACCTTC	CASSLDGANYGYTF
TRBV19	few	NA	15	TRBJ1-4	TGTGCCAGTGCGGAACAGGCCTTAATCTCCGAAAAACTGTTTTTT	CASAEQALISEKLFF
TRBV5-1	NA	NA	14	TRBJ2-5	TGCGCCAGTATGACGCAATCCGGAGGGGAGACCCAGTACTTC	CASMTQSGGETQYF
TRBV6-5	NA	TRBD1	16	TRBJ2-7	TGTGCCAGCAGTTACCGAGGGACAGGGGAATCCTACGAGCAGTACTTC	CASSYRGTGESYEQYF
TRBV7-2	NA	TRBD2	15	TRBJ2-1	TGTGCCAGCAGCTTGGGACTAGCGGGGGTCAATGAGCAGTTCTTC	CASSLGLAGVNEQFF
TRBV6-1	NA	NA	15	TRBJ1-5	TGTGCCAGCAGTGAAATGGCGCGGGAAAATCAGCCCCAGCATTTT	CASSEMARENQPQHF
TRBV2	NA	TRBD2	16	TRBJ2-3	TGTGCCAGCAGTGTTGAAAGCGGGACCTACACAGATACGCAGTATTTT	CASSVESGTYTDTQYF
TRBV13	NA	TRBD1	16	TRBJ1-4	TGTGCCAGCAGCTTAACGGGACAGGGGGCTGATGAAAAACTGTTTTTT	CASSLTGQGADEKLFF
TRBV6-2/TRBV6-3	NA	TRBD1	15	TRBJ1-5	TGTGCCAGCAGTCTCCGGGACAGTCTTAATCAGCCCCAGCATTTT	CASSLRDSLNQPQHF
TRBV20-1	NA	NA	16	TRBJ1-3	TGCAGTGCTAGTGGAACTCCCGGGACATCTGGAAACACCATATATTTT	CSASGTPGTSGNTIYF
TRBV7-9	NA	NA	15	TRBJ1-5	TGTGCCAGCAGCTACGGAGGGACGACGGGTCAGCCCCAGCATTTT	CASSYGGTTGQPQHF
TRBV27	NA	NA	14	TRBJ1-6	TGTGCCAGCAGTGCCCGGGACACCAATTCACCCCTCCACTTT	CASSARDTNSPLHF
TRBV28	NA	NA	15	TRBJ1-5	TGTGCCAGCAGTTTACCTGAGGTTGTAAATCAGCCCCAGCATTTT	CASSLPEVVNQPQHF
TRBV29-1	once	TRBD2	13	TRBJ2-1	TGCAGTTCGGGGACTAGCGGGTACAATGAGCAGTTCTTC	CSSGTSGYNEQFF
TRBV9	NA	TRBD1	15	TRBJ1-2	TGTGCCAGCACCGGTGGGGGACAGGGGAACTATGGCTACACCTTC	CASTGGGQGNYGYTF
TRBV28	NA	TRBD1	15	TRBJ2-7	TGTGCCAGCAGCACTCCGGGACAGGGGGACTACGAGCAGTACTTC	CASSTPGQGDYEQYF
TRBV7-6	NA	NA	15	TRBJ1-1	TGTGCCAGCAGCTTAGGTGGGGCCCTGAACACTGAAGCTTTCTTT	CASSLGGALNTEAFF
TRBV18	NA	TRBD1	16	TRBJ1-2	TGTGCCAGCTCACCACTCCAGGACAGGGTTGGTTATGGCTACACCTTC	CASSPLQDRVGYGYTF
TRBV10-1	NA	NA	14	TRBJ1-1	TGCGCCAGCAGCGACAGCTTAATGAACACTGAAGCTTTCTTT	CASSDSLMNTEAFF